A single sample gave rise to the 16 T cell receptor beta chains below, sequenced in a study of molecular identifiers for immune sequencing clone quantification (dated by TCRdb to the late 2010s). Library prep was done by PCR. Sequencing used an Illumina HiSeq 4000. The public reads were reanalyzed by TCRdb: fastp trimming at Q25, MiXCR alignment, in-frame beta chains only. Rows are combined by CDR3 protein, so each entry shows the most common genes and DNA. The sample has about 640,000 distinct CDR3 sequences on record, less than 20% of them singletons. The leading ten clones occupy under 0.95% of the sample. The sequenced sample was naive CD8+ T cells from blood, with Jurkat cell RNA spiked in. The intended sense of this specimen's cell subset or site label: FACS-sorted CD8+CD4-CCR7+CD45RA+ naive T cells. All receptors come from a human donor in good health. Some libraries in this study had Jurkat cell RNA spiked in.

At least ten counts were recorded for this clonotype. The rearrangement links TRBV20-1 to TRBJ2-3; D may be TRBD2 (5 bases). Trimming pared 0 bases from V and 5 bases from J, leaving 12 bases between. CDR1 DFQATT and CDR2 SNEGSKA come from the germline V gene (reference sequence). The CDR3 loop spans 14 amino acids. Here the CDR3 DNA reads TGCAGTGCTAGAGACGGGAACAGTGTAGATACGCAGTATTTT. Encoded protein: CSARDGNSVDTQYF.

This clonotype was found a few times. V and J are TRBV4-1 and TRBJ1-5; no clear D gene. With 0 bases removed from V and 3 bases from J, the gap between germline ends came to 12 bases. The CDR3 totals 16 residues. Germline V gene sequence: CDR1 MGHRA, CDR2 YSYEKL. As DNA, the CDR3 is TGCGCCAGCAGCCAAGAAGCAGTTATACTCAATCAGCCCCAGCATTTT. Its protein product is CASSQEAVILNQPQHF.

This clonotype was observed many times. V gene TRBV24-1 combines with J gene TRBJ2-2, with 9 nucleotides matching TRBD1. V lost 2 bases and J lost 7; bases outside the gene matches: 7. Germline V gene lookup returns CDR1 KGHDR and CDR2 SFDVKD. The CDR3 runs 16 residues. Here the CDR3 DNA reads TGTGCCACCAGTGATTCCTACAGGGGGCTCGGCGGGGAGCTGTTTTTT. Encoded protein: CATSDSYRGLGGELFF.

This clonotype was recorded at least ten times. The chain is built from TRBV4-1 and TRBJ2-3, with TRBD2 identical over 7 bases. After removal of 4 bases from V and 2 bases from J, the junction contained 15 bases not matched to a gene. The germline V gene has CDR1 MGHRA and CDR2 YSYEKL. This CDR3 has 18 residues. The CDR3 spells CASSPITLAEGTTDTQYF. DNA for the CDR3: TGCGCCAGCAGCCCAATAACGCTAGCGGAGGGGACCACAGATACGCAGTATTTT.

This clonotype was counted ten times or more. This chain uses TRBV6-5 with TRBJ2-7; the D call may be TRBD1 or TRBD2 (5 bases each). The germline CDR1 and CDR2 sequences are MNHEY and SVGAGI. The CDR3 runs to 14 residues. The V end lost 6 bases, the J end lost 2 bases, and 14 bases lay between the germline ends. DNA of the CDR3: TGTGCCAGCAGATATGGGACGAATACCTACGAGCAGTACTTC. Amino acids: CASRYGTNTYEQYF.

In its sample, this clonotype was seen many times. This chain links TRBV5-6 with TRBJ2-7, with D uncertain. The CDR3 totals 13 residues. Trimming removed 0 bases from V and 2 bases from J, with 6 bases in between. The germline gives CDR1 SGHDT, CDR2 YYEEEE. The CDR3 DNA sequence: TGTGCCAGCAGCTTGGCCTGGGCCTACGAGCAGTACTTC. Translation: CASSLAWAYEQYF.

The CDR3 bases are TGTGCCAGCAGCTTATTCGGACTAGCGGGAGGTCCGAACACCGGGGAGCTGTTTTTT. Its translation is CASSLFGLAGGPNTGELFF. The chain has TRBV7-9 and TRBJ2-2; 14 bases fit TRBD2. The CDR3 has 19 amino acids. Germline lookup yields CDR1 SEHNR and CDR2 FQNEAQ (reference sequence). J lost 0 bases, V lost 2 bases, and 5 bases had no gene match. The full variable domain, in which reference TRBV7-9 and TRBJ2-2 provide the parts outside the CDR3, is DTGVSQNPRHKITKRGQNVTFRCDPISEHNRLYWYRQTLGQGPEFLTYFQNEAQLEKSRLLSDRFSAERPKGSFSTLEIQRTEQGDSAMYLCASSLFGLAGGPNTGELFFGEGSRLTVL.

This clonotype was found many times. V and J are TRBV29-1 and TRBJ1-1; no clear D. CDR1 and CDR2 from the germline V gene are SQVTM and ANQGSEA. The V and J ends lost 4 bases and 5 bases respectively, with 8 bases between them. This CDR3 region has 11 residues. As DNA, the CDR3 is TGCAGCGTTGGTGGGTGGACTGAAGCTTTCTTT. Its protein product is CSVGGWTEAFF.

At least ten counts were recorded for this clonotype. The chain is built from TRBV7-2 and TRBJ2-7; D not certain. CDR3 length: 13 residues. The V gene lost 5 bases and the J gene lost 2 bases, with 10 bases spanning the gap. Germline CDR1 reads SGHTA; CDR2 reads FQGNSA. The chain's CDR3 is CASSPTATYEQYF. The CDR3 region has the DNA TGTGCCAGCAGCCCGACGGCCACCTACGAGCAGTACTTC.

This clonotype was counted many times. The CDR3 loop is CASSRAGSSNQPQHF. Here the CDR3 DNA reads TGTGCCAGTAGTAGGGCAGGGAGTTCCAATCAGCCCCAGCATTTT. The V and J genes are TRBV19 and TRBJ1-5; maybe TRBD1 (5 bases). Per germline, CDR1 LNHDA and CDR2 SQIVND (reference sequence). With 4 bases removed from V and 3 bases from J, the gap between germline ends came to 13 bases. The CDR3 contains 15 residues.

A remark on this clonotype: Possible read error: a much larger clone is one base away. The chain combines TRBV27 with TRBJ1-1; TRBD1 is a possible D gene (6 bases). There are 15 residues in the CDR3. The germline V and J ends were trimmed by 0 bases and 3 bases, with 11 bases remaining between them. Germline V gene sequence: CDR1 MNHEY, CDR2 SMNVEV (reference sequence). CDR3 protein: CASSLSQGPYTEAFF. As DNA, the CDR3 is TGTGCCAGCAGTTTATCCCAGGGGCCTTACACTGAAGCTTTCTTT.

At least ten counts were recorded for this clonotype. The chain employs TRBV9 and TRBJ1-1, with 8 bases that match TRBD1. After removal of 2 bases from V and 4 bases from J, the junction contained 7 bases not matched to a gene. The CDR3 runs 15 residues. Per germline, CDR1 SGDLS and CDR2 YYNGEE. CDR3 nucleotide sequence: TGTGCCAGCAGCGTCTACTCAGGGGGCATCACTGAAGCTTTCTTT. Translating gives CASSVYSGGITEAFF.

This clonotype was detected many times. The chain recombines TRBV6-6 with TRBJ2-7; TRBD2 agrees at 8 bases. Germline CDR1 and CDR2: MNHNY and SVGAGI (reference sequence). The CDR3 consists of 12 residues. In DNA, the CDR3 is TGTGCCAGCATTGAGAGAGCGGGAGAGGAAACGGTC. It specifies CASIERAGEETV.

This clonotype was counted ten times or more. V usage is TRBV7-9 and J usage is TRBJ1-1, with 7 bases that match TRBD1. The V gene's germline CDR1 is SEHNR and CDR2 FQNEAQ (reference sequence). V was pared by 5 bases and J by 10 bases, with 10 bases of the junction left unmatched. This CDR3 has 13 amino acids. DNA of the CDR3: TGTGCCAGCAGCCCTCGACAGGGTTTCGGAGCTTTCTTT. Translating gives CASSPRQGFGAFF.

This clonotype was observed at least ten times. The V and J genes are TRBV7-9 and TRBJ2-7, with TRBD1 identical over 7 bases. The CDR3 has 13 residues. With V trimmed by 5 bases and J by 6 bases, 7 bases remained unmatched. Germline CDR1 SEHNR, CDR2 FQNEAQ (reference sequence). The CDR3 DNA reads TGTGCCAGCAGCGCAACAAACAGGGGCGAGCAGTACTTC. It codes for CASSATNRGEQYF.

This clonotype was observed at least ten times. The chain recombines TRBV7-9 with TRBJ2-7; D ambiguous. The V gene's germline CDR1 is SEHNR and CDR2 FQNEAQ (reference sequence). With 2 bases removed from V and 2 bases from J, the gap between germline ends came to 13 bases. CDR3 length equals 15 residues. The CDR3 coding sequence is TGTGCCAGCAGCTTAAATTTGGGGAAAGCCTACGAGCAGTACTTC. Protein product: CASSLNLGKAYEQYF.